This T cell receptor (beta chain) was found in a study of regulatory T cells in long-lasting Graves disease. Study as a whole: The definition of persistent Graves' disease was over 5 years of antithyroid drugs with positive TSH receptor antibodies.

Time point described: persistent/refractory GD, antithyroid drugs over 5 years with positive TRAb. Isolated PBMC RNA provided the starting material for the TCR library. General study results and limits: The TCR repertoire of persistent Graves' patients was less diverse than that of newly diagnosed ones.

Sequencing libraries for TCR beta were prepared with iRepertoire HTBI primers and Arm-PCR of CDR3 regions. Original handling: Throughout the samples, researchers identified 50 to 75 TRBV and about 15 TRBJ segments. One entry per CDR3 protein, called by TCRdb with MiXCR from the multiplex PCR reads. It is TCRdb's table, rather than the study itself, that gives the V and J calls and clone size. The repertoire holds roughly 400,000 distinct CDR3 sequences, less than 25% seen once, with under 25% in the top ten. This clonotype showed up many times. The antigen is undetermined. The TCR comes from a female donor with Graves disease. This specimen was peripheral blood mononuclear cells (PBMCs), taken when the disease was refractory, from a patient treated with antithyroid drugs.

CDR3 residues: CASSARLQRNSPLHF. For the CDR3, the DNA is TGTGCCAGCAGTGCCCGTTTACAGAGGAATTCACCCCTCCACTTT. The chain carries TRBV28 and TRBJ1-6, with no clear D. Germline V gives CDR1 MDHEN, CDR2 SYDVKM. The CDR3 has 15 residues. Trimming pared 5 bases from V and 7 bases from J, leaving 15 bases between.